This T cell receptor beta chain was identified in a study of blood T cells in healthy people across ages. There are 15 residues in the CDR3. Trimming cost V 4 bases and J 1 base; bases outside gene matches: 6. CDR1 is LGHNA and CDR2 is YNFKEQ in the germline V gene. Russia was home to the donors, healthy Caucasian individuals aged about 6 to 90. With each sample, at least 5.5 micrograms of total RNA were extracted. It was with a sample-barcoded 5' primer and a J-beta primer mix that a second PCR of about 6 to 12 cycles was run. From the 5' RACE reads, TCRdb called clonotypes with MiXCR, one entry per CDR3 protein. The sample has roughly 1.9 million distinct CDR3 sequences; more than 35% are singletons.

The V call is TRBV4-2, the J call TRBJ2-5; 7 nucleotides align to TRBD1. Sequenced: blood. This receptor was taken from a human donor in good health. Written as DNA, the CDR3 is TGTGCCAGCAGCCCAAGTGGGGACAGCCAAGAGACCCAGTACTTC. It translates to CASSPSGDSQETQYF.